This TCR beta chain appears in the sequencing data of a study of blood T cell repertoires in COVID-19. On the study more broadly: The samples span acute and convalescent COVID-19 from the United States, Italy and Spain.

Germline CDR1 reads SGHRS; CDR2 reads YFSETQ. V shed 4 bases, J shed 7 bases, and the junction held 10 bases outside the gene matches. The CDR3 totals 15 residues. Data came from immunoSEQ multiplex PCR; TCRdb stores just in-frame clones and leaves some out. In the table there are about 420,000 clones, roughly 90% of which are singletons. In Seattle, patients joined the study during active infection and were tracked longitudinally. Source material: peripheral blood. The chain employs TRBV5-1 and TRBJ2-7; 11 bases match TRBD1. The receptor was derived from a man aged 18 to 35 with COVID-19, enrolled during active disease. The CDR3 coding sequence is TGCGCCAGCAGCCGAGGACAGGGGGCAACGCGTGAGCAGTACTTC. It codes for CASSRGQGATREQYF.